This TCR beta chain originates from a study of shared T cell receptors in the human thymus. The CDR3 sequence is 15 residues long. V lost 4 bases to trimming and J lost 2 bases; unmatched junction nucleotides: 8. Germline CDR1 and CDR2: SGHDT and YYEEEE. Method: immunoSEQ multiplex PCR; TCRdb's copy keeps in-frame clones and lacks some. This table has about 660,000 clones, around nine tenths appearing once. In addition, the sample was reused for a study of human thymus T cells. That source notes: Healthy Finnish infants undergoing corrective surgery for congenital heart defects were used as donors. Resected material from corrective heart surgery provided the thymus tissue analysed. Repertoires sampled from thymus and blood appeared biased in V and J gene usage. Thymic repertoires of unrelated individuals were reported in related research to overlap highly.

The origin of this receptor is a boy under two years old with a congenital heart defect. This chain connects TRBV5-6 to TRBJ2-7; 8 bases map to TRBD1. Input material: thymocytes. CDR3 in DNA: TGTGCCAGCAGCCCCGGACAGGGATTCCCCTACGAGCAGTACTTC. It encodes CASSPGQGFPYEQYF.